This paragraph reports one T cell receptor beta chain. Its antigen is not known. This CDR3 comprises 13 residues. The germline V and J ends were trimmed by 1 base and 4 bases, with 8 bases remaining between them. In germline, CDR1 is SGHVS, CDR2 FQNEAQ. Method: immunoSEQ multiplex PCR; TCRdb's copy keeps in-frame clones and lacks some. The data contain around 110,000 clones, approximately 86% of them singletons. The data were obtained in a study of graft-versus-host responses after intestinal transplantation. Study as a whole: Isolated intestinal, liver-intestinal, or multivisceral transplants were what recipients had. Induction with anti-thymocyte globulin, then tacrolimus and steroids for 2 to 3 years, was given to all recipients. Overall study results and limits: The authors found GvH clones in recipient marrow, some appearing first in ileum or blood. Where graft-donor T cell macrochimerism was present, patients had high graft-versus-host to host-versus-graft clonal ratios in allografts.

The rearrangement links TRBV7-8 to TRBJ2-7; no definite D call. Sample: unstimulated CD4+ T cells sorted from spleen or lymph node cells, taken before transplant. The sequence came from a human donor who was the organ donor for an intestinal transplant. DNA of the CDR3: TGTGCCAGCAGCTTAGTCAGGAGTTACGAGCAGTACTTC. Translating gives CASSLVRSYEQYF.